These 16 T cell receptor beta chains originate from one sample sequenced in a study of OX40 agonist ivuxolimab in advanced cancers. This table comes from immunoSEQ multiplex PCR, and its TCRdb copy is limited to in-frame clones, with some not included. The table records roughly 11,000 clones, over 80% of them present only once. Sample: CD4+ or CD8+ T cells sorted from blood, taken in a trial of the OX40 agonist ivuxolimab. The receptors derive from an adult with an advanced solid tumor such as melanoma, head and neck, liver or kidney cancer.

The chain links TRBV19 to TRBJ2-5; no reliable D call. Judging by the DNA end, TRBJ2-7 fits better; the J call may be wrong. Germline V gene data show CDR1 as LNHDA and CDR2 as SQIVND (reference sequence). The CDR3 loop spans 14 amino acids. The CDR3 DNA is TGTGCCAGTAGTATTTTGATCGGAAAGTACGAGCAGTACTTC. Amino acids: CASSILIGKYEQYF.

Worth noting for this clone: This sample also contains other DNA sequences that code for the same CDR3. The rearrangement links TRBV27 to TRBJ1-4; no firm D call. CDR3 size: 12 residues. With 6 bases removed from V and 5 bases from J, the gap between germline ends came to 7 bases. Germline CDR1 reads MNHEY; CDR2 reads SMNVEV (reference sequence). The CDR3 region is CASRGLNEKLFF. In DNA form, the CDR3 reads TGTGCCAGCAGGGGCCTAAATGAAAAACTGTTTTTT.

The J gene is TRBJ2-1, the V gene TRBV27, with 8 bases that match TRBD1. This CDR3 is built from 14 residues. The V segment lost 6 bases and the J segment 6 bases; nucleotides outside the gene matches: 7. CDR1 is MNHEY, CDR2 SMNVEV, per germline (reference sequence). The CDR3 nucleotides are TGTGCCAGCAGGGGACAGGAAAGGATCAATGAGCAGTTCTTC. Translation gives CASRGQERINEQFF.

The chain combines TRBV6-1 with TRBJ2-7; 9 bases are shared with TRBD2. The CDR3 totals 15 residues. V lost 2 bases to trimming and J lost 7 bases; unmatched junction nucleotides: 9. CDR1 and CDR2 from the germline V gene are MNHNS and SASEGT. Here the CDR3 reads CASSEWVAGAVEQYF. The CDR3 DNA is TGTGCCAGCAGTGAATGGGTAGCGGGGGCAGTGGAGCAGTACTTC.

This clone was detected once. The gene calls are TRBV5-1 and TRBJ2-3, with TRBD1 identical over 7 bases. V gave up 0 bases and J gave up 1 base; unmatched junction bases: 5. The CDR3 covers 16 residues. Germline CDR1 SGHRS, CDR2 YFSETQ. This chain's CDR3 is CASSLALTGGTDTQYF. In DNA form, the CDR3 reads TGCGCCAGCAGCTTGGCCCTAACAGGGGGCACAGATACGCAGTATTTT.

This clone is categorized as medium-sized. The CDR3 loop reads CASSIGGELFF. The CDR3 DNA sequence: TGTGCCAGTAGTATTGGCGGGGAGCTGTTTTTT. The J gene is TRBJ2-2, the V gene TRBV19; D not resolved. The CDR3 runs to 11 residues. The germline V and J ends were trimmed by 3 bases and 7 bases, with 3 bases remaining between them. The germline gives CDR1 LNHDA, CDR2 SQIVND (reference sequence).

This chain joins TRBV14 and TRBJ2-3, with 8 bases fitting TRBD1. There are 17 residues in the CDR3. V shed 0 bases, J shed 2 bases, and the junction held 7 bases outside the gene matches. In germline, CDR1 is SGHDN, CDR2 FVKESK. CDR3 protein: CASSQDSGQGITDTQYF. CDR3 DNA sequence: TGTGCCAGCAGCCAAGATAGTGGACAGGGAATCACAGATACGCAGTATTTT.

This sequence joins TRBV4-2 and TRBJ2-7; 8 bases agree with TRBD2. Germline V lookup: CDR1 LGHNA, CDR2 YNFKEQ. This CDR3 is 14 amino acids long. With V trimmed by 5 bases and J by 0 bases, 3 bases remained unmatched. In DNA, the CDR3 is TGTGCCAGCAGCGCCGGGACTAGCTCCTACGAGCAGTACTTC. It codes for CASSAGTSSYEQYF.

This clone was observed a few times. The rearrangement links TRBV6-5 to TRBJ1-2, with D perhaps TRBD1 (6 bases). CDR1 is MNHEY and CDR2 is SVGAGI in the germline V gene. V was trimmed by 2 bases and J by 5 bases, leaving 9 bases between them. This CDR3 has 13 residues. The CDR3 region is CASSYNRVYGYTF. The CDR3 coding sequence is TGTGCCAGCAGTTACAACAGGGTGTATGGCTACACCTTC.

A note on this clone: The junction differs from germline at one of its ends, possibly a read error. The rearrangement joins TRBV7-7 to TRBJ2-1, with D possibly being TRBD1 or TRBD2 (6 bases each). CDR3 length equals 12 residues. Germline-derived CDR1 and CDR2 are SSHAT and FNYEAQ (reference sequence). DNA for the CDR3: TGTGCTAGCAGCCTACAGGGAGGTGAGCAGTTCTTC. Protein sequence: CASSLQGGEQFF. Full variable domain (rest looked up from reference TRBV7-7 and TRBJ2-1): GAGVSQSPRYKVTKRGQDVTLRCDPISSHATLYWYQQALGQGPEFLTYFNYEAQPDKSGLPSDRFSAERPEGSISTLTIQRTEQRDSAMYRCASSLQGGEQFFGPGTRLTVL.

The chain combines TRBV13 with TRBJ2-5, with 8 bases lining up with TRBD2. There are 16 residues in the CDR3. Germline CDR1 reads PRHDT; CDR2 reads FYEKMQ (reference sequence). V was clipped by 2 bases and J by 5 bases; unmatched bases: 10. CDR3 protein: CASSLPSGSARETQYF. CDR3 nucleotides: TGTGCCAGCAGCTTACCCAGCGGGAGTGCGAGGGAGACCCAGTACTTC.

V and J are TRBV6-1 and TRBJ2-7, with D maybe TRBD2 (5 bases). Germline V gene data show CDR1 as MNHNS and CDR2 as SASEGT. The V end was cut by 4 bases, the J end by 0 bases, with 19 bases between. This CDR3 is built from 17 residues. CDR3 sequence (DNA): TGTGCCAGCAGTGGCCCCACCGGGATCCAACGCTCCTACGAGCAGTACTTC. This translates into CASSGPTGIQRSYEQYF.

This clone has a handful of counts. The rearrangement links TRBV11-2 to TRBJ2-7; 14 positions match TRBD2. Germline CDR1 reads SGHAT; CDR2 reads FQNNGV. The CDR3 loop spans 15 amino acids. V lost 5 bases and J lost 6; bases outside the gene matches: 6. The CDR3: CASSTTSGRALEQYF. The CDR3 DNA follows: TGTGCCAGCAGCACGACTAGCGGGAGGGCCCTCGAGCAGTACTTC.

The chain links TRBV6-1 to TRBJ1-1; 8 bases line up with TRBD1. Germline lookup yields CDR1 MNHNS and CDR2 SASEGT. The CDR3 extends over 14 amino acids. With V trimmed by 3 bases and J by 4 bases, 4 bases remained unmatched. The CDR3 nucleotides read TGTGCCAGCAGTGAGACAGGGGAGAGCACTGAAGCTTTCTTT. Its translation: CASSETGESTEAFF.

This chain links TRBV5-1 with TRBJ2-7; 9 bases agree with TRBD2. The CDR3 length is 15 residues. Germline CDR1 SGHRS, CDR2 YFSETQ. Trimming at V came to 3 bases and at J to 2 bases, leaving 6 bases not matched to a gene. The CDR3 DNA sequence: TGCGCCAGCAGCTCCCTAGCGGGGAAGGCCTACGAGCAGTACTTC. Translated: CASSSLAGKAYEQYF.

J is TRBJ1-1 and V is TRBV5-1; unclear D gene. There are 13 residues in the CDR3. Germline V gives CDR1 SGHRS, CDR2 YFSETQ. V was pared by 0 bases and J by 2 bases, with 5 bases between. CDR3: CASSLGGNTEAFF. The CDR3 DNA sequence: TGCGCCAGCAGCTTGGGCGGTAACACTGAAGCTTTCTTT.